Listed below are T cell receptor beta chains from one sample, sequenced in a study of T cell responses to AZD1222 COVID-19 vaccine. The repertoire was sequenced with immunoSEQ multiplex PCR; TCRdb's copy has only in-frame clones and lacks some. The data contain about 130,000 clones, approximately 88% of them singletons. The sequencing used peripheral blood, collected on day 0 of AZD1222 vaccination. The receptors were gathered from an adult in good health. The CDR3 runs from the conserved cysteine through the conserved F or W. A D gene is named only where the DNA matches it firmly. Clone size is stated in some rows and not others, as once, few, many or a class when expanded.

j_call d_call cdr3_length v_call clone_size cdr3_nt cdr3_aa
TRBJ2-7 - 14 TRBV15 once TGTGCCACCAGCAGAGACGGGAGCCTCTACGAGCAGTACTTC CATSRDGSLYEQYF
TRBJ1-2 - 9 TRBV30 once TGTGCCTCCAGGCCTGGCTACACCTTC CASRPGYTF
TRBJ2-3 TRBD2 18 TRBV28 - TGTGCCAGCAGTCCGGGACTAGCGGGAGGGTTTGGCACAGATACGCAGTATTTT CASSPGLAGGFGTDTQYF
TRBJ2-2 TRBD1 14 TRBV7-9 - TGTGCCAGCAGCTCAGGGGGTATAGCCGGGGAGCTGTTTTTT CASSSGGIAGELFF
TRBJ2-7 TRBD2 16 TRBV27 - TGTGCCAGCAGTTTACTCGGGACTAGCGACTCCTACGAGCAGTACTTC CASSLLGTSDSYEQYF
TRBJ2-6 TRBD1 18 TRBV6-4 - TGTGCCAGCAGCGTTCAGGGGGCCCTATTCTCTGAGGCCAACGTCCTGACTTTC CASSVQGALFSEANVLTF
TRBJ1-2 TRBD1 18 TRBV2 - TGTGCCAGCAGTGAGTGGAAAACCGGGACAGCAAGACACTATGGCTACACCTTC CASSEWKTGTARHYGYTF
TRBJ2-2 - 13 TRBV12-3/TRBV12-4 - TGTGCCAGCAGTTTAGAACCAACCGGGGAGCTGTTTTTT CASSLEPTGELFF
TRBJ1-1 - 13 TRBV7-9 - TGTGCCAGCAGCTTACAAGGGGGTACTGAAGCTTTCTTT CASSLQGGTEAFF
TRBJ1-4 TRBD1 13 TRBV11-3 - TGTGCCAGCAAGACAGGGGTAAATGAAAAACTGTTTTTT CASKTGVNEKLFF
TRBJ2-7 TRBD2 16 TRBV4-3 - TGCGCCAGCAGCCTAGATAGCGGGAGTGGGACCTACGAGCAGTACTTC CASSLDSGSGTYEQYF
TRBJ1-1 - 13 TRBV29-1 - TGCAGCGTTGCTTCCGGGGGGGACACTGAAGCTTTCTTT CSVASGGDTEAFF
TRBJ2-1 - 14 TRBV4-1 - TGCGCCAGCAGCCTTACTGGCTCCTACAATGAGCAGTTCTTC CASSLTGSYNEQFF
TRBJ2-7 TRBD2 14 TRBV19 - TGTGCCAGTAGTATAATGCGGGGGACCTACGAGCAGTACTTC CASSIMRGTYEQYF
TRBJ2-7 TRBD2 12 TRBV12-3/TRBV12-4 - TGTGCCAGCAGTTTAACTAGCGGGAGCCAAGATTTC CASSLTSGSQDF
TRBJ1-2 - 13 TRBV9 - TGTGCCAGCAGCGTAAACTGGGACTATGGCTACACCTTC CASSVNWDYGYTF
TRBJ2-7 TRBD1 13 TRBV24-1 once TGTGCCACCGGGGGGGACAGGGGGGACGAGCAGTACTTC CATGGDRGDEQYF
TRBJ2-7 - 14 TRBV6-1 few TGTGCCAGCAGTGACAGTGGGGGTCCGACCGCCCAGTACTTC CASSDSGGPTAQYF
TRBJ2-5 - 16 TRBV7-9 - TGTGCCAGCCCCAGGGGGGGTGGGACCTCCCAAGAGACCCAGTACTTC CASPRGGGTSQETQYF
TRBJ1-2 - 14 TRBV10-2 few TGCGCCAGCAGCGACCCAGGACAGTTCTATGGCTACACCTTC CASSDPGQFYGYTF